These 10 T cell receptor beta chains originate from one sample sequenced in a study of chemoradiotherapy in HPV16-positive cancers. Libraries were prepared by immunoSEQ multiplex PCR; TCRdb keeps only in-frame clonotypes and omits some of them. The data show more than 15,000 clones, with roughly three quarters seen just once and approximately 11% held by the top ten. This material was obtained from a patient who underwent chemoradiotherapy. These receptors were collected from a human donor with HPV-associated anogenital cancer.

V and J are TRBV7-2 and TRBJ1-2, with unresolved D. The CDR3 has 13 amino acids. Trimming shortened V by 3 bases and J by 0 bases, and 5 bases separated the two germline ends. Germline CDR1 is SGHTA and CDR2 is FQGNSA. The CDR3 coding sequence is TGTGCCAGCAGCTTGGGAACTAACTATGGCTACACCTTC. Protein sequence: CASSLGTNYGYTF.

V is TRBV18 and J is TRBJ2-1; unclear D gene. This CDR3 has 12 amino acids. The V gene's germline CDR1 is KGHSH and CDR2 LQKENI. V lost 3 bases, J lost 4 bases, and 4 bases lay in between. CDR3 amino acids: CASSPYYNEQFF. The DNA of the CDR3 is TGTGCCAGCTCACCTTATTACAATGAGCAGTTCTTC. Based on the CDR3 plus reference TRBV18 and TRBJ2-1, the full variable domain is NAGVMQNPRHLVRRRGQEARLRCSPMKGHSHVYWYRQLPEEGLKFMVYLQKENIIDESGMPKERFSAEFPKEGPSILRIQQVVRGDSAAYFCASSPYYNEQFFGPGTRLTVL.

The V gene is TRBV7-2, the J gene TRBJ2-7; a weak D match, TRBD1 (6 bases). The CDR3 is 14 amino acids. Deletions cut 2 bases from V and 1 base from J, with 9 bases between. Germline values: CDR1 SGHTA, CDR2 FQGNSA. The CDR3 DNA reads as TGTGCCAGCAGCTTACGGGACACATCCTACGAGCAGTACTTC. This translates into CASSLRDTSYEQYF.

This clone turned up a few times. The chain carries TRBV7-9 and TRBJ1-2; the D gene is possibly TRBD1 (5 bases). Germline loops: CDR1 SEHNR, CDR2 FQNEAQ (reference sequence). The CDR3 is 15 residues long. The V and J ends lost 2 bases and 13 bases respectively, with 23 bases between them. The DNA for the CDR3 is TGTGCCAGCAGCTTATCAAATGACCGTGACAGTTTCGTCACCTTC. Amino acids: CASSLSNDRDSFVTF.

The table lists this clone with a few counts. The chain couples TRBV30 to TRBJ1-1; TRBD1 might be the D (5 bases). The CDR3 sequence is 15 residues long. The V gene's germline CDR1 is GTSNPN and CDR2 SVGIG (reference sequence). The ends were cut back, 0 bases at V and 1 base at J, with 12 bases in the middle. DNA for the CDR3: TGTGCCTGGAGTGTAAGGGGCAGAACGAACACTGAAGCTTTCTTT. Translated: CAWSVRGRTNTEAFF. Variable domain in full (rest from reference TRBV30 and TRBJ1-1): SQTIHQWPATLVQPVGSPLSLECTVEGTSNPNLYWYRQAAGRGLQLLFYSVGIGQISSEVPQNLSASRPQDRQFILSSKKLLLSDSGFYLCAWSVRGRTNTEAFFGQGTRLTVV.

V and J are TRBV5-4 and TRBJ2-7, with D possibly being TRBD2 (5 bases). Trimming stripped 3 bases from V and 7 bases from J, with 14 bases between. The CDR3 is 13 residues long. Germline loops: CDR1 SGHNT, CDR2 YYREEE (reference sequence). The CDR3 here is CASSSFVTGEQYF. The CDR3 coding sequence is TGTGCCAGCAGCTCTTTCGTTACGGGGGAGCAGTACTTC. Filled out from reference TRBV5-4 and TRBJ2-7, the complete variable domain reads ETGVTQSPTHLIKTRGQQVTLRCSSQSGHNTVSWYQQALGQGPQFIFQYYREEENGRGNFPPRFSGLQFPNYSSELNVNALELDDSALYLCASSSFVTGEQYFGPGTRLTVT.

V is TRBV20-1 and J is TRBJ1-1; TRBD1 might be the D (5 bases). Germline V lookup: CDR1 DFQATT, CDR2 SNEGSKA (reference sequence). The V gene lost 0 bases and the J gene lost 11 bases, with 10 bases spanning the gap. The CDR3 length is 11 residues. Written as DNA, the CDR3 is TGCAGTGCTAGAGATAGGCCAGGGGCTTTCTTT. It is translated as CSARDRPGAFF.

In its sample, this clone was seen once. The V and J genes are TRBV5-1 and TRBJ2-1; 9 bases align to TRBD2. The CDR3 has 16 residues. Looked up from germline, CDR1 is SGHRS and CDR2 is YFSETQ. J lost 0 bases, V lost 6 bases, and 7 bases had no gene match. CDR3 bases: TGCGCCAGCAACAGAGCGGGGGGCCACTCCTACAATGAGCAGTTCTTC. It translates to CASNRAGGHSYNEQFF.

This clone appeared a single time. The chain uses TRBV27 and TRBJ2-4, with D unclear. CDR3 size: 15 residues. Germline assignment: CDR1 MNHEY and CDR2 SMNVEV (reference sequence). V was trimmed by 3 bases and J by 5 bases, leaving 14 bases between them. The CDR3: CASSLGQNAQNIQYF. The CDR3 nucleotides are TGTGCCAGCAGTTTGGGTCAGAATGCCCAAAACATTCAGTACTTC.

The CDR3 region is CASSLLLSGANVLTF. CDR3 in DNA: TGCGCCAGCAGCTTACTCCTATCTGGGGCCAACGTCCTGACTTTC. This rearrangement joins TRBV5-1 to TRBJ2-6; D is unresolved. The CDR3 sequence is 15 residues long. V was cut by 2 bases and J by 1 base, with 7 bases left in between. Per germline, CDR1 SGHRS and CDR2 YFSETQ.